The 23 T cell receptor beta chains below come from one sample, sequenced in a study of control samples from healthy donors and cancer patients. Repertoires were generated with immunoSEQ multiplex PCR, while TCRdb's copy carries only in-frame clones and drops some. The table includes approximately 110,000 clones, approximately 90% detected once. The specimen was blood. The receptor source for this set is a woman aged 18-30 years in good health.

This chain uses TRBV9 with TRBJ1-3; D may be TRBD1 (5 bases). CDR3 length equals 19 residues. Germline loops: CDR1 SGDLS, CDR2 YYNGEE. The V end was cut by 4 bases, the J end by 0 bases, with 23 bases between. In DNA, the CDR3 is TGTGCCAGCAGCACCAGGGACGCGTCGGGTGGTCGCTCTGGAAACACCATATATTTT. This encodes CASSTRDASGGRSGNTIYF.

The chain couples TRBV3-1 (or the pseudogene TRBV3-2) to TRBJ2-5; 8 nucleotides line up with TRBD2. CDR1 is LGHDT and CDR2 is YNNKEL in the germline V gene (reference sequence). The CDR3 length is 14 residues. Trimming cost V 2 bases and J 3 bases; bases outside gene matches: 2. CDR3 in DNA: TGTGCCAGCAGCCAACGGGGGGGAGAAGAGACCCAGTACTTC. It encodes CASSQRGGEETQYF.

V is TRBV30 and J is TRBJ1-2; D remains ambiguous. Germline V gene sequence: CDR1 GTSNPN, CDR2 SVGIG (reference sequence). The germline V and J ends were trimmed by 3 bases and 3 bases, with 2 bases remaining between them. This CDR3 has 10 amino acids. The CDR3 region is CAWRHYGYTF. The CDR3 bases are TGTGCCTGGAGACACTATGGCTACACCTTC.

This sequence joins TRBV7-9 and TRBJ1-1; D is possibly TRBD1 (5 bases). The V and J ends lost 2 bases and 2 bases respectively, with 9 bases between them. CDR1 and CDR2 (germline): SEHNR, FQNEAQ (reference sequence). CDR3 length equals 14 residues. DNA for the CDR3: TGTGCCAGCAGCTTATCAGGGATAAACACTGAAGCTTTCTTT. The encoded protein is CASSLSGINTEAFF.

The rearrangement links TRBV6-2 or TRBV6-3 to TRBJ2-7; D is uncertain. Germline loops: CDR1 MNHEY, CDR2 SVGEGT. V was trimmed by 5 bases and J by 2 bases, leaving 13 bases between them. This CDR3 comprises 14 residues. This CDR3 reads CASSRTGSTYEQYF. The CDR3 DNA reads TGTGCCAGCAGTAGGACCGGATCTACCTACGAGCAGTACTTC.

The V call is TRBV28, the J call TRBJ1-3; no clear D. V was shortened by 3 bases and J by 4 bases, with 16 bases between the two germline ends. The V gene's germline CDR1 is MDHEN and CDR2 SYDVKM. The length of the CDR3 is 16 residues. The CDR3 nucleotides read TGTGCCAGCAGTTTCCTTCGAGCTACGGGGGGAAACACCATATATTTT. Translation: CASSFLRATGGNTIYF.

The chain uses TRBV28 and TRBJ2-4; a possible D gene is TRBD1 (6 bases). The V end was cut by 3 bases, the J end by 1 base, with 16 bases between. Per the germline V gene, CDR1 is MDHEN and CDR2 is SYDVKM. CDR3 length equals 17 residues. Here the CDR3 reads CASSFLGQLGAKNIQYF. DNA of the CDR3: TGTGCCAGCAGTTTCTTAGGACAGTTAGGGGCCAAAAACATTCAGTACTTC.

This sequence joins TRBV29-1 and TRBJ2-7; TRBD2 matches at 10 bases. The CDR3 sequence is 14 residues long. J gave up 0 bases and V 4 bases, and 3 bases lay outside the gene matches. Germline V gene sequence: CDR1 SQVTM, CDR2 ANQGSEA. DNA of the CDR3: TGCAGCGTTGGAAGCGGGGGGGGCTCCTACGAGCAGTACTTC. The encoded protein is CSVGSGGGSYEQYF.

This clone was seen just once. The chain links TRBV4-2 to TRBJ2-5; D may be TRBD1 or TRBD2 (6 bases each). CDR1 and CDR2 from the germline V gene are LGHNA and YNFKEQ. This CDR3 comprises 15 residues. The V end was cut by 4 bases, the J end by 5 bases, with 17 bases between. Here the CDR3 DNA reads TGTGCCAGCAGCCCGGAGGGATCGGGGGCCGAGACCCAGTACTTC. Translated: CASSPEGSGAETQYF.

The rearrangement uses TRBV30 and TRBJ2-2; D is uncertain. The V end lost 0 bases, the J end lost 4 bases, and 3 bases lay between the germline ends. Per the germline V gene, CDR1 is GTSNPN and CDR2 is SVGIG (reference sequence). The CDR3 loop spans 12 amino acids. The CDR3 sequence is CAWSVVTGELFF. The CDR3 DNA is TGTGCCTGGAGTGTGGTCACCGGGGAGCTGTTTTTT.

This clone was observed a single time. The J gene is TRBJ2-5, the V gene TRBV5-1; D possibly corresponds to TRBD2 (6 bases). V shed 1 base and J shed 2 bases, with 12 bases lying between them. In germline, CDR1 is SGHRS, CDR2 YFSETQ. This CDR3 is built from 15 residues. Here the CDR3 reads CASSLMGLPQETQYF. As DNA, the CDR3 is TGCGCCAGCAGCTTGATGGGACTGCCACAAGAGACCCAGTACTTC.

V usage is TRBV6-5 and J usage is TRBJ2-7, with D possibly being TRBD2 (5 bases). Deletions cut 5 bases from V and 11 bases from J, with 22 bases between. The CDR3 consists of 14 residues. Germline-derived CDR1 and CDR2 are MNHEY and SVGAGI. CDR3 region: CASSPTRTLEVKYF. CDR3 nucleotides: TGTGCCAGCAGTCCGACCCGCACACTAGAGGTAAAGTACTTC.

The chain combines TRBV30 with TRBJ1-2; 7 nucleotides align to TRBD1. Trimming cost V 4 bases and J 7 bases; bases outside gene matches: 12. The CDR3 spans 14 residues. Germline CDR1 reads GTSNPN; CDR2 reads SVGIG (reference sequence). The CDR3 loop reads CAWKPRIDRAGYTF. The CDR3 bases are TGTGCCTGGAAACCACGTATCGACAGGGCTGGCTACACCTTC.

J is TRBJ1-2 and V is TRBV4-3, with a possible D match to TRBD1 (6 bases). Per germline, CDR1 LGHNA and CDR2 YSLEER. The V gene lost 1 base and the J gene lost 6 bases, with 12 bases spanning the gap. The CDR3 length is 14 residues. CDR3 residues: CASSQGRGLDGYTF. As DNA, the CDR3 is TGCGCCAGCAGCCAAGGCAGGGGTTTAGATGGCTACACCTTC.

In its sample, this clone was seen once. The gene calls are TRBV27 and TRBJ1-6; possibly TRBD1 for D (5 bases). Per the germline V gene, CDR1 is MNHEY and CDR2 is SMNVEV (reference sequence). Trimming pared 3 bases from V and 4 bases from J, leaving 10 bases between. The CDR3 runs 15 residues. Here the CDR3 reads CASSFWDPYNSPLHF. CDR3 nucleotide sequence: TGTGCCAGCAGTTTTTGGGACCCTTATAATTCACCCCTCCACTTT.

CDR3 sequence reads: CSASRGPPGTDTQYF. The CDR3 DNA follows: TGCAGTGCTAGTAGGGGCCCACCTGGCACAGATACGCAGTATTTT. The rearrangement links TRBV20-1 to TRBJ2-3, with D possibly being TRBD1 (5 bases). V gave up 3 bases and J gave up 1 base, with 14 bases separating them. The germline gives CDR1 DFQATT, CDR2 SNEGSKA (reference sequence). The CDR3 has 15 residues.

This chain joins TRBV28 and TRBJ1-1; D remains ambiguous. The germline gives CDR1 MDHEN, CDR2 SYDVKM. V was trimmed by 8 bases and J by 2 bases, leaving 15 bases between them. CDR3 length equals 14 residues. The CDR3 loop reads CASLRTALNTEAFF. The DNA for the CDR3 is TGTGCCAGCCTGAGAACGGCCCTCAACACTGAAGCTTTCTTT.

The rearrangement uses TRBV5-6 and TRBJ1-2, with D possibly matching TRBD1 (6 bases). The CDR3 sequence is 14 residues long. Germline V lookup: CDR1 SGHDT, CDR2 YYEEEE. V was cut by 2 bases and J by 10 bases, with 18 bases left in between. The CDR3, as DNA: TGTGCCAGCAGCTTAACTTTCACCGGGACATACTACACCTTC. It is translated as CASSLTFTGTYYTF.

The CDR3: CATSVGSGTQYF. In DNA form, the CDR3 reads TGTGCCACCAGTGTAGGGTCCGGTACGCAGTATTTT. The rearrangement joins TRBV24-1 to TRBJ2-3; D call uncertain. The germline V gene encodes CDR1 KGHDR and CDR2 SFDVKD. This CDR3 is built from 12 residues. V was pared by 5 bases and J by 8 bases, with 10 bases between.

The chain combines TRBV7-9 with TRBJ2-7; 9 bases are a match to TRBD1. J gave up 5 bases and V 3 bases, and 5 bases lay outside the gene matches. The CDR3 extends over 14 amino acids. Per germline, CDR1 SEHNR and CDR2 FQNEAQ (reference sequence). The chain's CDR3 is CASSFPGQGNEQYF. CDR3 DNA sequence: TGTGCCAGCAGCTTCCCGGGACAGGGAAACGAGCAGTACTTC.

In DNA, the CDR3 is TGTGCCAGCAGCTTTTCGGGGGTGGTGTCCTACAATGAGCAGTTCTTC. Translated, it gives CASSFSGVVSYNEQFF. The chain uses TRBV11-2 and TRBJ2-1; D is possibly TRBD2 (6 bases). This CDR3 region has 16 residues. The V gene lost 3 bases and the J gene lost 1 base, with 13 bases spanning the gap. In germline, CDR1 is SGHAT, CDR2 FQNNGV.

In this sample, this clone turned up once. The chain links TRBV5-1 to TRBJ2-7; the match to TRBD1 covers 7 bases. The junction had 16 bases not matched to a gene; V was cut back by 1 base and J by 6 bases. CDR3 length: 17 amino acids. The germline V gene encodes CDR1 SGHRS and CDR2 YFSETQ. CDR3 protein: CASSLYPPGQVNSEQYF. The CDR3 DNA reads TGCGCCAGCAGCTTGTATCCACCTGGACAGGTGAACTCCGAGCAGTACTTC. Drawing the rest from reference TRBV5-1 and TRBJ2-7, the complete variable domain is KAGVTQTPRYLIKTRGQQVTLSCSPISGHRSVSWYQQTPGQGLQFLFEYFSETQRNKGNFPGRFSGRQFSNSRSEMNVSTLELGDSALYLCASSLYPPGQVNSEQYFGPGTRLTVT.

V gene TRBV28 combines with J gene TRBJ2-7, with D hard to call. This CDR3 spans 14 amino acids. Germline values: CDR1 MDHEN, CDR2 SYDVKM. V was shortened by 5 bases and J by 4 bases, with 15 bases between the two germline ends. CDR3 in DNA: TGTGCCAGCAGTCCCTCAAGGCCGTTTTACGAGCAGTACTTC. It encodes CASSPSRPFYEQYF.